A single sample gave rise to the 12 T cell receptor beta chains below, sequenced in a study of T cells in Graves' hyperthyroidism and ophthalmopathy. Amplification yielded TCR beta CDR3 regions, with RNA transcripts as the source. During a first-round RT-PCR of the TCR CDR3, the HTBI primer set was used. TCRdb reprocessed the multiplex PCR reads with MiXCR, giving one entry per CDR3 protein. Of approximately 400,000 distinct CDR3 sequences detected, about 14% appear once; the ten largest clones hold about 20%. The sample comprised blood. Source of these receptors: a woman in her twenties or thirties with Graves' ophthalmopathy.

This clonotype was observed at least ten times. The V and J genes are TRBV5-1 and TRBJ1-1; unclear D gene. With 1 base removed from V and 1 base from J, the gap between germline ends came to 11 bases. Germline CDR1 SGHRS, CDR2 YFSETQ. The CDR3 is 15 residues long. CDR3 DNA sequence: TGCGCCAGCAGCTTGTACCCCAGCCAGAACACTGAAGCTTTCTTT. Protein sequence: CASSLYPSQNTEAFF.

The genes are TRBV6-1 and TRBJ2-3; D is unclear. The CDR3 runs to 12 residues. CDR1 MNHNS and CDR2 SASEGT come from the germline V gene. Trimming removed 11 bases at V and 2 bases at J, with 11 bases between. In DNA, the CDR3 is TGTGCCGTGCGCCCTCCCACAGATACGCAGTATTTT. Protein sequence: CAVRPPTDTQYF.

This chain connects TRBV27 to TRBJ2-1; 8 positions match TRBD1. Looked up from germline, CDR1 is MNHEY and CDR2 is SMNVEV (reference sequence). V lost 0 bases, J lost 9 bases, and 7 bases stayed unmatched. The CDR3 loop spans 15 amino acids. CDR3: CASSLSRTGWSEQFF. In nucleotides, the CDR3 is TGTGCCAGCAGTTTATCCAGGACAGGGTGGAGTGAGCAGTTCTTC.

This clonotype has a count of ten or more. The chain is built from TRBV7-9 and TRBJ2-7; 8 positions match TRBD1. The V segment lost 5 bases and the J segment 9 bases; nucleotides outside the gene matches: 6. The CDR3 runs to 12 residues. Looked up from germline, CDR1 is SEHNR and CDR2 is FQNEAQ (reference sequence). The CDR3 DNA reads as TGTGCCAGCAGCGGACAGGGTTTAGTGCAGTACTTC. This translates into CASSGQGLVQYF.

The table lists this clonotype with many counts. The chain couples TRBV28 to TRBJ1-5, with a weak D call TRBD1 (6 bases). Trimming removed 2 bases from V and 9 bases from J, with 14 bases in between. CDR3 length: 14 residues. CDR1 MDHEN and CDR2 SYDVKM come from the germline V gene. This chain's CDR3 is CASSLGQTLGPQHF. CDR3 bases: TGTGCCAGCAGTTTAGGACAGACTTTAGGGCCCCAGCATTTT. The variable domain in full, completed from reference TRBV28 and TRBJ1-5, reads DVKVTQSSRYLVKRTGEKVFLECVQDMDHENMFWYRQDPGLGLRLIYFSYDVKMKEKGDIPEGYSVSREKKERFSLILESASTNQTSMYLCASSLGQTLGPQHFGDGTRLSIL.

The chain links TRBV20-1 to TRBJ1-2, with D possibly being TRBD1 (6 bases). The ends were cut back, 0 bases at V and 6 bases at J, with 11 bases in the middle. Germline CDR1 reads DFQATT; CDR2 reads SNEGSKA (reference sequence). CDR3 length: 13 amino acids. The CDR3 region is CSARDDRRDGYTF. The CDR3 DNA is TGCAGTGCTAGAGACGACAGGAGAGATGGCTACACCTTC.

With respect to this clonotype: A much larger clonotype is one base distant, so this may be a read error. V and J are TRBV5-1 and TRBJ2-2; D is ambiguous. Per the germline V gene, CDR1 is SGHRS and CDR2 is YFSETQ. CDR3 length equals 13 residues. In DNA form, the CDR3 reads TGCGTCAGCACTGGGCCTGGGGCCGGGGAGCTGTTTTTT. Encoded protein: CVSTGPGAGELFF.

The chain links TRBV9 to TRBJ1-2; D not resolved. The CDR3 runs 12 residues. V was trimmed by 0 bases and J by 3 bases, leaving 3 bases between them. Germline V gene data show CDR1 as SGDLS and CDR2 as YYNGEE. The CDR3, as DNA: TGTGCCAGCAGCGTAGACGACTATGGCTACACCTTC. The encoded protein is CASSVDDYGYTF.

In this sample, this clonotype turned up many times. The CDR3 DNA follows: TGTGCCAGCAGCTTTAAGACGCAGAACACTGAAGCTTTCTTT. Translation gives CASSFKTQNTEAFF. The chain combines TRBV7-2 with TRBJ1-1; D gene unclear. V shed 3 bases and J shed 1 base, with 9 bases lying between them. Germline lookup yields CDR1 SGHTA and CDR2 FQGNSA. CDR3 length: 14 residues.

This clonotype has at least ten counts. V is TRBV7-2 and J is TRBJ2-5; possible D gene TRBD2, 6 bases. V was pared by 4 bases and J by 5 bases, with 20 bases between. Germline assignment: CDR1 SGHTA and CDR2 FQGNSA. This CDR3 region has 16 residues. Written as DNA, the CDR3 is TGTGCCAGCAGCTCCATGGGGGGTAAGGCGGTGGAGACCCAGTACTTC. This codes for CASSSMGGKAVETQYF.

This clonotype was recorded at least ten times. The chain carries TRBV6-1 and TRBJ1-3; perhaps TRBD1 as D (5 bases). The V and J ends lost 10 bases and 0 bases respectively, with 16 bases between them. The CDR3 loop spans 15 amino acids. Germline CDR1 is MNHNS and CDR2 is SASEGT. The CDR3 coding sequence is TGTGCCACCCAGGGTAGTAGAGCCTCTGGAAACACCATATATTTT. Amino acids: CATQGSRASGNTIYF.

There are a few counts of this clonotype. The chain couples TRBV27 to TRBJ1-3; D ambiguous. Trimming cost V 5 bases and J 2 bases, with 19 bases left between them. Germline V CDR1 and CDR2: MNHEY, SMNVEV (reference sequence). The CDR3 has 17 amino acids. CDR3 nucleotides: TGTGCCAGCAGTCCCTCAAAGGAGAGTTTAGCTGGAAACACCATATATTTT. Encoded protein: CASSPSKESLAGNTIYF.